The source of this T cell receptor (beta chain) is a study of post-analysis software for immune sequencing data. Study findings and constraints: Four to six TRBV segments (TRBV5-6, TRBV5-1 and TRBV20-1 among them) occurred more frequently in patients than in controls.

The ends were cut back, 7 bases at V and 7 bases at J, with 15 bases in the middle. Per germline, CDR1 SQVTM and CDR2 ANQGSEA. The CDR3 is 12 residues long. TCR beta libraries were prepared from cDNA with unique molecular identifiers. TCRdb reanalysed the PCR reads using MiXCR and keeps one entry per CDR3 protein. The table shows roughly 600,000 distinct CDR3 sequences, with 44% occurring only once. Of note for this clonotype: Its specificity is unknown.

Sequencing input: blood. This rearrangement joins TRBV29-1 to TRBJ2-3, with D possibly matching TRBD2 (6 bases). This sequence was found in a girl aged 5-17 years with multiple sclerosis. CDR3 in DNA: TGCAGCGCGACGGGAGAAGGGTATACGCAGTATTTT. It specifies CSATGEGYTQYF.